This TCR beta chain was sequenced for a study of cytomegalovirus exposure and HLA in healthy donors. Study results and limitations: Reported results showed that the classifier diagnosed cytomegalovirus status with high specificity and sensitivity. Rare sequences made up most TCRs, while some public TCRs were found in many donors.

Per the germline V gene, CDR1 is SNHLY and CDR2 is FYNNEI. This CDR3 is 15 amino acids long. V shed 3 bases and J shed 9 bases, with 18 bases lying between them. Method: immunoSEQ multiplex PCR; TCRdb's copy keeps in-frame clones and lacks some. The table has some 120,000 clones, roughly 86% seen once. Of note for this clone: Its specificity is not known.

The donors belonged to the roughly 110-subject validation cohort, separate from the approximately 670-subject first cohort. V is TRBV2 and J is TRBJ2-1; D may be TRBD2 (6 bases). The sequencing sample was made of PBMCs. The receptor comes from a man between 25 and 39 years old in good health and CMV-seronegative. The CDR3 here is CASSDRGRIGVEQFF. In nucleotides, the CDR3 is TGTGCCAGCAGTGATCGTGGGAGGATCGGGGTTGAGCAGTTCTTC. Combining the CDR3 with reference TRBV2 and TRBJ2-1 gives the whole variable domain EPEVTQTPSHQVTQMGQEVILRCVPISNHLYFYWYRQILGQKVEFLVSFYNNEISEKSEIFDDQFSVERPDGSNFTLKIRSTKLEDSAMYFCASSDRGRIGVEQFFGPGTRLTVL.